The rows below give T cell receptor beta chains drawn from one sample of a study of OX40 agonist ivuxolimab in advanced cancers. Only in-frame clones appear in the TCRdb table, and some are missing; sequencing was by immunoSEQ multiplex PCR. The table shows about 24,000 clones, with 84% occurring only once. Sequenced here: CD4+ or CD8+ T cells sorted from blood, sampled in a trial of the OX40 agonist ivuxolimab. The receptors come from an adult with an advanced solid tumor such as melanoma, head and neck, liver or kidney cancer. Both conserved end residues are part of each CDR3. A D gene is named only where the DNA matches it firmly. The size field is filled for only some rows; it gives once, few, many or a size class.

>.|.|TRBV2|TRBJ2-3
TGTGCCAGCTCCTTGGGAGATACGCAGTATTTT
CASSLGDTQYF
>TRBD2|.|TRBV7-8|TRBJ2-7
TGTGCCAGCAGCCGGAGACTAGCGGGATCGTACGAGCAGTACTTC
CASSRRLAGSYEQYF
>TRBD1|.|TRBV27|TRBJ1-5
TGTGCCAGCACCCAGGGGGTGGGGGAATTATATAGCAATCAGCCCCAGCATTTT
CASTQGVGELYSNQPQHF
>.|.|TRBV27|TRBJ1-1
TGTGCCAGCAGTTTTGTGGGGGACACTGAAGCTTTCTTT
CASSFVGDTEAFF
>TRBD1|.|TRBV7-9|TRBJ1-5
TGTGCCAGCAGCTTAGGACAGGGGACGAGCAATCAGCCCCAGCATTTT
CASSLGQGTSNQPQHF
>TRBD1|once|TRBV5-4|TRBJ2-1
TGTGCCAGCAGCCCGACAGGGGGCACCTACAATGAGCAGTTCTTC
CASSPTGGTYNEQFF
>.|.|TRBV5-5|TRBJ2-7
TGTGCCAGCAGCGCAATCCGGGAATCGTACGAGCAGTACTTC
CASSAIRESYEQYF
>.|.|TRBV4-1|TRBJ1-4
TGCGCCAGCAGATCAGACAGTAATGAAAAACTGTTTTTT
CASRSDSNEKLFF
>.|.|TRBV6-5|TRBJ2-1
TGTGCCAGCAGTTACTCGGCGGCCATGGGTGAGCAGTTCTTC
CASSYSAAMGEQFF
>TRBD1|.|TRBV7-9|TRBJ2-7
TGTGCCAGCAGCACACCCGGGACAGTACTCGAAACTTTCTACGAGCAGTACTTC
CASSTPGTVLETFYEQYF
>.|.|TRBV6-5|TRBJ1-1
TGTGCCAGCAGTTACGGCAGGGTAACTGAAGCTTTCTTT
CASSYGRVTEAFF
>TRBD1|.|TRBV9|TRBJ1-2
TGTGCCAGCAGCGTAGATCCCTCCGGACAGGGGGAAGGTGGCTACACCTTC
CASSVDPSGQGEGGYTF
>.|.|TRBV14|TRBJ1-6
TGTGCCAGCAGCCAAGGAGTCTGGAATTCACCCCTCCACTTT
CASSQGVWNSPLHF
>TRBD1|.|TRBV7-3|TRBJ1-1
TGTGCCAGCAGCTTACTACAGGGGACTGAAGCTTTCTTT
CASSLLQGTEAFF